These 9 T cell receptor beta chains originate from one sample sequenced in a study of blood T cell repertoires in COVID-19. Data came from immunoSEQ multiplex PCR; TCRdb stores just in-frame clones and leaves some out. The sample records about 140,000 clones, over 70% being singletons. The specimen sequenced was peripheral blood. These receptors all stem from a man in his 70s who had recovered from COVID-19.

This rearrangement joins TRBV6-6 to TRBJ2-7, with D unclear. The length of the CDR3 is 12 residues. Trimming took off 0 bases at V and 6 bases at J, with 6 bases between the two ends. The germline V gene has CDR1 MNHNY and CDR2 SVGAGI (reference sequence). In DNA, the CDR3 is TGTGCCAGCAGTTACTCGTTATCCGAGCAGTACTTC. Its protein product is CASSYSLSEQYF.

The chain couples TRBV3-1 (or the pseudogene TRBV3-2) to TRBJ2-3; 11 nucleotides match TRBD1. V dropped 4 bases and J dropped 5; count of bases not matched to a gene: 2. The CDR3 contains 14 residues. Germline V lookup: CDR1 LGHDT, CDR2 YNNKEL (reference sequence). As DNA, the CDR3 is TGTGCCAGCAGCCTCGGGACAGGGGGAGATACGCAGTATTTT. This translates into CASSLGTGGDTQYF.

The chain uses TRBV29-1 and TRBJ1-1; D possibly corresponds to TRBD1 (6 bases). Deletions cut 8 bases from V and 1 base from J, with 8 bases between. The CDR3 covers 11 residues. Germline CDR1 reads SQVTM; CDR2 reads ANQGSEA. CDR3 residues: CSSGENTEAFF. Here the CDR3 DNA reads TGCAGCTCAGGGGAGAACACTGAAGCTTTCTTT.

The chain employs TRBV5-4 and TRBJ1-1; D is unclear. V was cut by 0 bases and J by 0 bases, with 12 bases left in between. Germline V gene lookup returns CDR1 SGHNT and CDR2 YYREEE (reference sequence). The CDR3 has 16 amino acids. In DNA form, the CDR3 reads TGTGCCAGCAGCTTGGGGGAGGGAATCATGAACACTGAAGCTTTCTTT. It codes for CASSLGEGIMNTEAFF.

The V gene is TRBV13, the J gene TRBJ2-3, with 7 bases aligning to TRBD1. Germline V gene sequence: CDR1 PRHDT, CDR2 FYEKMQ (reference sequence). The CDR3 totals 15 residues. V was pared by 0 bases and J by 4 bases, with 4 bases of the junction left unmatched. This CDR3 reads CASSLGRQGADTQYF. The CDR3 DNA reads TGTGCCAGCAGCTTAGGCCGGCAGGGGGCAGATACGCAGTATTTT.

The chain combines TRBV6-1 with TRBJ2-7; 8 bases line up with TRBD2. The CDR3 consists of 15 residues. Germline V lookup: CDR1 MNHNS, CDR2 SASEGT. J gave up 5 bases and V 2 bases, and 8 bases lay outside the gene matches. In nucleotides, the CDR3 is TGTGCCAGCAGTGAAAGTACGGGAGGGCCCCACGAGCAGTACTTC. Protein product: CASSESTGGPHEQYF.

V and J are TRBV5-4 and TRBJ2-1; TRBD1 matches 10 bases. After removal of 4 bases from V and 7 bases from J, the junction contained 5 bases not matched to a gene. The germline V gene has CDR1 SGHNT and CDR2 YYREEE (reference sequence). The CDR3 consists of 14 residues. The CDR3 DNA reads TGTGCCAGCAGCAGCGGACAGGGGGTAAATGAGCAGTTCTTC. Its protein is CASSSGQGVNEQFF.

The chain links TRBV6-2 or TRBV6-3 to TRBJ1-4; 7 bases are shared with TRBD1. This CDR3 comprises 16 residues. Losses at the gene ends were 2 bases for V and 6 bases for J; bases not matched to a gene: 9. Germline-derived CDR1 and CDR2 are MNHEY and SVGEGT. For the CDR3, the DNA is TGTGCCAGCAGTTACCCAGGACAGGATGGGTATGAAAAACTGTTTTTT. This gives the protein CASSYPGQDGYEKLFF.

The J gene is TRBJ1-5, the V gene TRBV7-2; maybe TRBD1 (6 bases). Germline loops: CDR1 SGHTA, CDR2 FQGNSA. Trimming took off 6 bases at V and 0 bases at J, with 21 bases between the two ends. The CDR3 extends over 18 amino acids. CDR3: CASSDRAGETYSNQPQHF. The CDR3 DNA reads as TGTGCCAGCAGTGATCGGGCAGGGGAAACGTATAGCAATCAGCCCCAGCATTTT.